Below are 21 T cell receptor beta chains sequenced from a single sample in a study of technical replicates of blood from a few donors. Some clones are missing from TCRdb's copy, which holds only in-frame ones; the method was immunoSEQ multiplex PCR. Of 50,000 to 70,000 clones in the sample, approximately 86% were seen once. Sequenced input: PBMCs. The source is a human donor in good health. Some clones in this sample may be carry-over from other donors' samples.

The chain uses TRBV11-2 and TRBJ2-1, with D perhaps matching TRBD2 (6 bases). Germline V gene lookup returns CDR1 SGHAT and CDR2 FQNNGV. The germline V and J ends were trimmed by 1 base and 7 bases, with 17 bases remaining between them. This CDR3 is 16 amino acids long. The CDR3 sequence is CASSLGVAEGQNEQFF. CDR3 in DNA: TGTGCCAGCAGCTTAGGGGTAGCGGAGGGGCAGAATGAGCAGTTCTTC. Full variable domain (remainder filled in from reference TRBV11-2 and TRBJ2-1): EAGVAQSPRYKIIEKRQSVAFWCNPISGHATLYWYQQILGQGPKLLIQFQNNGVVDDSQLPKDRFSAERLKGVDSTLKIQPAKLEDSAVYLCASSLGVAEGQNEQFFGPGTRLTVL.

This chain links TRBV4-3 with TRBJ1-3; D unresolved. V was pared by 0 bases and J by 1 base, with 4 bases between. The V gene's germline CDR1 is LGHNA and CDR2 YSLEER. The CDR3 is made up of 14 amino acids. In DNA, the CDR3 is TGCGCCAGCAGCCAAGACAGGTCTGGAAACACCATATATTTT. Translated: CASSQDRSGNTIYF.

This chain joins TRBV29-1 and TRBJ2-7; 9 nucleotides agree with TRBD1. This CDR3 comprises 14 residues. CDR1 and CDR2 from the germline V gene are SQVTM and ANQGSEA. The J segment lost 4 bases and the V segment lost 3 bases, leaving 7 bases of the junction unmatched. The CDR3 spells CSVEGQGPKYEQYF. Here the CDR3 DNA reads TGCAGCGTTGAGGGACAGGGACCTAAATACGAGCAGTACTTC.

The V and J genes are TRBV7-2 and TRBJ2-7; TRBD2 aligns across 8 bases. CDR3 length: 15 amino acids. CDR1 and CDR2 (germline): SGHTA, FQGNSA. V trimming: 2 bases; J trimming: 5 bases; junction bases outside the gene matches: 8. The CDR3 nucleotides are TGTGCCAGCAGCTTAAATGCGGGACTAGGCGACGAGCAGTACTTC. Its protein is CASSLNAGLGDEQYF.

The chain combines TRBV7-9 with TRBJ1-5, with 7 bases matching TRBD1. Trimming at V came to 2 bases and at J to 6 bases, leaving 4 bases not matched to a gene. The CDR3 spans 14 residues. CDR1 and CDR2 (germline): SEHNR, FQNEAQ (reference sequence). CDR3 amino acids: CASSLRGGIQPQHF. As DNA, the CDR3 is TGTGCCAGCAGCTTACGAGGGGGCATTCAGCCCCAGCATTTT.

The chain has TRBV6-1 and TRBJ2-7, with 9 bases that match TRBD2. The CDR3 covers 15 residues. The V gene end was trimmed by 7 bases and the J gene end by 2 bases; junction bases not matched to a gene: 9. Germline V gives CDR1 MNHNS, CDR2 SASEGT. The CDR3 here is CASTGQAGGPYEQYF. The DNA for the CDR3 is TGTGCCAGCACCGGACAGGCGGGAGGGCCCTACGAGCAGTACTTC.

The CDR3 protein is CSVVSSGTQETQYF. The CDR3 DNA reads TGCAGCGTTGTGAGTAGCGGGACACAAGAGACCCAGTACTTC. The chain joins TRBV29-1 to TRBJ2-5, with TRBD2 identical over 8 bases. After removal of 4 bases from V and 2 bases from J, the junction contained 6 bases not matched to a gene. This CDR3 spans 14 amino acids. Germline CDR1 and CDR2: SQVTM and ANQGSEA.

The chain recombines TRBV4-3 with TRBJ2-1; TRBD1 might be the D (6 bases). V was clipped by 1 base and J by 0 bases, with 13 bases between them. Germline V CDR1 and CDR2: LGHNA, YSLEER. The CDR3 runs to 17 residues. CDR3 nucleotide sequence: TGCGCCAGCAGCCAAGCCGGGACATACCTCTCCTACAATGAGCAGTTCTTC. Translating gives CASSQAGTYLSYNEQFF.

This clone was counted between two and nine times. The V and J genes are TRBV4-2 and TRBJ2-1; 7 bases line up with TRBD2. The V segment lost 4 bases and the J segment 10 bases; nucleotides outside the gene matches: 4. Germline CDR1 is LGHNA and CDR2 is YNFKEQ. The CDR3 is 12 amino acids. CDR3 amino acids: CASSPNGREQFF. CDR3 sequence (DNA): TGTGCCAGCAGCCCAAACGGGAGGGAGCAGTTCTTC.

The chain carries TRBV7-8 and TRBJ2-7; TRBD1 is a possible D gene (5 bases). The CDR3 extends over 14 amino acids. Per the germline V gene, CDR1 is SGHVS and CDR2 is FQNEAQ. Trimming shortened V by 6 bases and J by 3 bases, and 15 bases separated the two germline ends. CDR3 residues: CASRRQGTVYEQYF. As DNA, the CDR3 is TGTGCCAGCAGAAGGCAGGGAACTGTCTACGAGCAGTACTTC. Using reference TRBV7-8 and TRBJ2-7 for the parts outside the CDR3, the full variable domain is GAGVSQSPRYKVAKRGQDVALRCDPISGHVSLFWYQQALGQGPEFLTYFQNEAQLDKSGLPSDRFFAERPEGSVSTLKIQRTQQEDSAVYLCASRRQGTVYEQYFGPGTRLTVT.

This chain joins TRBV4-2 and TRBJ2-3; 14 bases map to TRBD2. Trimming took 5 bases from V and 1 from J; bases not matched to a gene: 14. This CDR3 region has 20 residues. CDR1 is LGHNA, CDR2 YNFKEQ, per germline. This chain's CDR3 is CASSYPGLAGEAGGTDTQYF. CDR3 sequence (DNA): TGTGCCAGCAGCTACCCGGGACTAGCGGGAGAGGCGGGTGGCACAGATACGCAGTATTTT.

The J gene is TRBJ2-3, the V gene TRBV4-1; no clear D gene. Deletions cut 0 bases from V and 4 bases from J, with 5 bases between. Germline V gene lookup returns CDR1 MGHRA and CDR2 YSYEKL. The CDR3 spans 13 residues. CDR3 region: CASSQELPDTQYF. The CDR3 bases are TGCGCCAGCAGCCAAGAACTCCCAGATACGCAGTATTTT.

This chain joins TRBV5-1 and TRBJ2-5; 14 nucleotides align to TRBD2. The CDR3 has 17 residues. With V trimmed by 4 bases and J by 5 bases, 10 bases remained unmatched. Looked up from germline, CDR1 is SGHRS and CDR2 is YFSETQ. The CDR3 DNA reads as TGCGCCAGCAGCCCCGGACTAGCGGGAGGTTCTGGGGAGACCCAGTACTTC. Translated, it gives CASSPGLAGGSGETQYF. The complete variable domain, with remaining parts taken from reference TRBV5-1 and TRBJ2-5, reads KAGVTQTPRYLIKTRGQQVTLSCSPISGHRSVSWYQQTPGQGLQFLFEYFSETQRNKGNFPGRFSGRQFSNSRSEMNVSTLELGDSALYLCASSPGLAGGSGETQYFGPGTRLLVL.

The genes are TRBV7-9 and TRBJ1-1; TRBD1 aligns across 9 bases. From germline, CDR1 is SEHNR and CDR2 FQNEAQ (reference sequence). The CDR3 runs 14 residues. After removal of 5 bases from V and 6 bases from J, the junction contained 7 bases not matched to a gene. The CDR3 DNA reads TGTGCCAGCAGCCAAACCACAGGGGGCGCTGAAGCTTTCTTT. Its protein is CASSQTTGGAEAFF.

The J gene is TRBJ2-5, the V gene TRBV11-1; possibly TRBD2 for D (6 bases). This CDR3 comprises 11 residues. V lost 4 bases, J lost 7 bases, and 7 bases lay in between. Germline CDR1 SGHAT, CDR2 FQDESV (reference sequence). The CDR3 DNA sequence: TGTGCCAGCAGCTCGGAGGGGACCCAGTACTTC. This sequence encodes CASSSEGTQYF.

The J gene is TRBJ2-3, the V gene TRBV7-9; 7 bases are shared with TRBD1. The germline V gene encodes CDR1 SEHNR and CDR2 FQNEAQ (reference sequence). The V segment lost 5 bases and the J segment 1 base; nucleotides outside the gene matches: 6. The CDR3 spans 15 residues. CDR3 region: CASSLRQGGTDTQYF. The DNA of the CDR3 is TGTGCCAGCAGCCTAAGACAGGGAGGCACAGATACGCAGTATTTT.

The chain combines TRBV4-2 with TRBJ2-3; TRBD2 agrees at 8 bases. The V gene's germline CDR1 is LGHNA and CDR2 YNFKEQ. The CDR3 is 13 residues long. The V gene end was trimmed by 3 bases and the J gene end by 11 bases; junction bases not matched to a gene: 7. CDR3 region: CASSQGTSYGQYF. The CDR3 nucleotides are TGTGCCAGCAGCCAGGGGACTAGTTACGGGCAGTATTTT.

V gene TRBV5-6 combines with J gene TRBJ1-3, with D perhaps TRBD1 (5 bases). V lost 5 bases and J lost 0, with 18 bases in between. CDR3 length equals 17 residues. Germline CDR1 is SGHDT and CDR2 is YYEEEE. CDR3 sequence (DNA): TGTGCCAGCAGTTCTACGGGACTCCCAAGCTCTGGAAACACCATATATTTT. Translation gives CASSSTGLPSSGNTIYF.

The chain has TRBV30 and TRBJ1-6; TRBD1 aligns across 10 bases. The length of the CDR3 is 14 residues. V was clipped by 5 bases and J by 9 bases; unmatched bases: 7. CDR1 GTSNPN and CDR2 SVGIG come from the germline V gene (reference sequence). The CDR3 coding sequence is TGTGCCTGGGACCGGGACAGGGGCGGTTCACCCCTCCACTTT. This translates into CAWDRDRGGSPLHF. Based on the CDR3 plus reference TRBV30 and TRBJ1-6, the full variable domain is SQTIHQWPATLVQPVGSPLSLECTVEGTSNPNLYWYRQAAGRGLQLLFYSVGIGQISSEVPQNLSASRPQDRQFILSSKKLLLSDSGFYLCAWDRDRGGSPLHFGNGTRLTVT.

A single count supports this clone. The rearrangement joins TRBV5-4 to TRBJ1-2; D gene unclear. This CDR3 has 16 amino acids. CDR1 is SGHNT and CDR2 is YYREEE in the germline V gene (reference sequence). The V and J ends lost 0 bases and 2 bases respectively, with 14 bases between them. CDR3 nucleotide sequence: TGTGCCAGCAGCTTGGAAGGCGGCAGAACAAACTATGGCTACACCTTC. Its protein product is CASSLEGGRTNYGYTF. Using reference TRBV5-4 and TRBJ1-2 for the parts outside the CDR3, the full variable domain is ETGVTQSPTHLIKTRGQQVTLRCSSQSGHNTVSWYQQALGQGPQFIFQYYREEENGRGNFPPRFSGLQFPNYSSELNVNALELDDSALYLCASSLEGGRTNYGYTFGSGTRLTVV.

This rearrangement joins TRBV28 to TRBJ2-3; the match to TRBD2 covers 9 bases. Germline V gene lookup returns CDR1 MDHEN and CDR2 SYDVKM. After removal of 3 bases from V and 11 bases from J, the junction contained 15 bases not matched to a gene. The CDR3 sequence is 16 residues long. The CDR3 nucleotides are TGTGCCAGCAGTTTGGAGTTTGGAGCGGGAGGAGGCGGGCAGTATTTT. It encodes CASSLEFGAGGGGQYF.